This TCR beta chain was documented in a study of T cell responses to AZD1222 COVID-19 vaccine. Sequencing was performed with immunoSEQ multiplex PCR; in TCRdb, only in-frame clones are kept and a portion is missing. Of about 100,000 clones detected, more than 85% appear once; the ten largest clones hold around 8.6%. Findings of the study overall: Seropositive status at baseline applied to only a handful of AZD1222 recipients. At 160-218 and 743-854, vaccine-associated CD4 TCRs were dominant, and they spanned spike. Mostly white British, mostly female donors; authors suggested clonal diversity may be underestimated.

The ends lost 5 bases at V and 2 bases at J; junction bases unmatched: 10. The CDR3 contains 16 residues. Germline V CDR1 and CDR2: MDHEN, SYDVKM. In this sample, this clone turned up once. Antigen unknown. Second doses at about 4 or about 12 weeks were pooled. The source was peripheral blood, collected 28 days after the second AZD1222 dose. The TCR sequence derives from an adult who received the AZD1222 COVID-19 vaccine. The chain combines TRBV28 with TRBJ2-5, with 8 bases lining up with TRBD2. CDR3 region: CASSPPRGGGQETQYF. Here the CDR3 DNA reads TGTGCCAGCAGTCCCCCTCGGGGGGGAGGGCAAGAGACCCAGTACTTC. Together with reference TRBV28 and TRBJ2-5, the CDR3 gives the full variable domain: DVKVTQSSRYLVKRTGEKVFLECVQDMDHENMFWYRQDPGLGLRLIYFSYDVKMKEKGDIPEGYSVSREKKERFSLILESASTNQTSMYLCASSPPRGGGQETQYFGPGTRLLVL.